This section outlines one T cell receptor beta chain sequence together with its context. Germline trimming cut 5 bases from V and 1 base from J; bases unmatched to any gene: 8. This CDR3 region has 19 residues. Per the germline V gene, CDR1 is SGHAT and CDR2 is FQNNGV. The sample originates from a study of blood T cell repertoires in COVID-19. About the study: Acute and convalescent COVID-19 specimens originated in the United States, Italy and Spain. Sources were T cells, B-cell-depleted T cells, or PBMCs; the material itself was cDNA or gDNA.

Original analysis: By means of reference gene primer amplification, nucleated cell counts were estimated. Repertoires were generated with immunoSEQ multiplex PCR, while TCRdb's copy carries only in-frame clones and drops some. V and J calls plus clone size are reproduced from that table; the DNA served to infer D and trimming. The data hold 300,000 or so clones, with about 87% observed a single time. This TCR was recovered from a woman aged 40 to 50 with acute or convalescent COVID-19. The V call is TRBV11-2, the J call TRBJ2-2; the match to TRBD2 covers 15 bases. What was sequenced was peripheral blood. This CDR3 reads CASSLPGLAGGKNTGELFF. For the CDR3, the DNA is TGTGCCAGCAGCCTGCCGGGACTAGCGGGGGGAAAGAACACCGGGGAGCTGTTTTTT. The variable domain in full, with the rest retrieved from reference TRBV11-2 and TRBJ2-2, is EAGVAQSPRYKIIEKRQSVAFWCNPISGHATLYWYQQILGQGPKLLIQFQNNGVVDDSQLPKDRFSAERLKGVDSTLKIQPAKLEDSAVYLCASSLPGLAGGKNTGELFFGEGSRLTVL.